The rows below give T cell receptor beta chains drawn from one sample of a study of Graves' ophthalmopathy and Graves' hyperthyroidism. TCRdb re-analysed the multiplex PCR reads in MiXCR, keeping a single row per CDR3 protein. The data show around 520,000 distinct CDR3 sequences, 39% seen once. Input material: peripheral blood or thyroid tissue (not recorded which). These TCRs come from an adult man with Graves' hyperthyroidism. CDR3s include the opening cysteine and the closing phenylalanine or tryptophan.

V gene	CDR3 length	CDR3 protein
TRBV25-1	13	CASRASGGYEQYF
TRBV4-1	17	CASSQAHTGTVNYGYTF
TRBV15	15	CATSRGGGRSYEQYF
TRBV10-2	14	CASSLGRLNTAAFF
TRBV7-9	15	CASSLFSGTGHGYTF
TRBV14	13	CASSQVHGSPPHF
TRBV12-5	18	CASGLAGSSQTLNYEQYF
TRBV14	16	CASSQEWGAQGNTIYF
TRBV7-9	15	CASPPGLASTGELYF
TRBV6-5	17	CASSLGPGSRQQETQYF
TRBV29-1	11	CSVVTHTEAFF
TRBV9	18	CASSVGTGGLQYNSPLHF
TRBV28	14	CASSLRQGRNGYTF